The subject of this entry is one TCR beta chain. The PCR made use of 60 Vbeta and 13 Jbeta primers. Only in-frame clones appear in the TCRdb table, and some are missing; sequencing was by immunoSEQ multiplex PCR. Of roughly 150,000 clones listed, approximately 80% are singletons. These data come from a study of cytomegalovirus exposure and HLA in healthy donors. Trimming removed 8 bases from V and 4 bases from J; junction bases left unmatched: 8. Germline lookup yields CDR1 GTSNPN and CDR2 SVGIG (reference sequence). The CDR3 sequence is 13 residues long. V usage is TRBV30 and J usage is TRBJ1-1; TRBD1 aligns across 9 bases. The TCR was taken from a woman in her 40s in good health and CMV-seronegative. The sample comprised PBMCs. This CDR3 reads CAKLDRGTTEAFF. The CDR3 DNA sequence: TGTGCCAAGTTGGACAGGGGAACCACTGAAGCTTTCTTT. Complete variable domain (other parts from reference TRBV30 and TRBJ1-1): SQTIHQWPATLVQPVGSPLSLECTVEGTSNPNLYWYRQAAGRGLQLLFYSVGIGQISSEVPQNLSASRPQDRQFILSSKKLLLSDSGFYLCAKLDRGTTEAFFGQGTRLTVV.